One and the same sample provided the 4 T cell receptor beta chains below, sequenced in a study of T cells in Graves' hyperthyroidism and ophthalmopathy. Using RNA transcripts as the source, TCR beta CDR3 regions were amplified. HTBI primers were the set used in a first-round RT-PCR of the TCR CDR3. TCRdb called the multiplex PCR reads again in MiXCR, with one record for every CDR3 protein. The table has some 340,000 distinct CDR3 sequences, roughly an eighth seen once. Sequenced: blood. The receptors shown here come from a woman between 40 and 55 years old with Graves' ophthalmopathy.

In DNA, the CDR3 is TGCAGTGCTATCCTAGGACAGGTGGAGACCCAGTACTTC. This translates into CSAILGQVETQYF. The V and J genes are TRBV20-1 and TRBJ2-5, with 7 bases lining up with TRBD1. There are 13 residues in the CDR3. CDR1 DFQATT and CDR2 SNEGSKA come from the germline V gene (reference sequence). With 4 bases clipped from V and 5 bases from J, the junction kept 7 bases outside the gene matches.

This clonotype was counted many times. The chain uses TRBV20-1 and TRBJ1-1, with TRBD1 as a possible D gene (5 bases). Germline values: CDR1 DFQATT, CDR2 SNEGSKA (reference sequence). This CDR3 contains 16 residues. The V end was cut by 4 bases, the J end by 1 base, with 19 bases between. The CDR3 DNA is TGCAGTGCTACCCCCGGGACCGTCTCGAGGAACACTGAAGCTTTCTTT. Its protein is CSATPGTVSRNTEAFF.

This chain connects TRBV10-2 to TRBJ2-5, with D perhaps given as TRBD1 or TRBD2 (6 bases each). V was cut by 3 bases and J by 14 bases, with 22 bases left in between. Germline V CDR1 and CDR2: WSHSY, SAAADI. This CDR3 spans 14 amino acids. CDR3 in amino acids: CASSEGGPLGPFYF. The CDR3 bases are TGCGCCAGCAGTGAAGGGGGGCCCCTCGGCCCCTTCTACTTC.

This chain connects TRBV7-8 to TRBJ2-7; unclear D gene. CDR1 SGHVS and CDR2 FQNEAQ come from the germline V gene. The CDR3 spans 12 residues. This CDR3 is CASGRRAYEQYF. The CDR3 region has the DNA TGTGCTAGTGGCCGACGGGCCTACGAGCAGTACTTC.